Below are 21 T cell receptor beta chains sequenced from a single sample in a study of cytomegalovirus exposure and HLA in healthy donors. A multiplex PCR was run with 60 Vbeta primers and 13 Jbeta primers. Here immunoSEQ multiplex PCR was the method, and the copy in TCRdb shows in-frame clones only, minus some. This repertoire shows hundreds of thousands of clones, around 80% found once; its top ten account for 0.71%. Sample: PBMCs. These receptors originate from a boy aged 2 to 9 in good health and CMV-seronegative.

This sequence joins TRBV29-1 and TRBJ1-1, with 8 bases matching TRBD1. The CDR3 loop spans 13 amino acids. Losses at the gene ends were 6 bases for V and 1 base for J; bases not matched to a gene: 4. Germline CDR1 and CDR2: SQVTM and ANQGSEA. The CDR3 bases are TGCAGCGTCGCGACAGGGGCGAACACTGAAGCTTTCTTT. It specifies CSVATGANTEAFF. Filled out from reference TRBV29-1 and TRBJ1-1, the complete variable domain reads SAVISQKPSRDICQRGTSLTIQCQVDSQVTMMFWYRQQPGQSLTLIATANQGSEATYESGFVIDKFPISRPNLTFSTLTVSNMSPEDSSIYLCSVATGANTEAFFGQGTRLTVV.

This chain uses TRBV4-1 with TRBJ1-2, with 11 bases identical to TRBD1. Germline V gene lookup returns CDR1 MGHRA and CDR2 YSYEKL. The V segment lost 2 bases and the J segment 6 bases; nucleotides outside the gene matches: 11. The CDR3 covers 17 residues. CDR3 nucleotide sequence: TGCGCCAGCAGCCAATCACGACGGACAGGGGGCAAAGATGGCTACACCTTC. Protein: CASSQSRRTGGKDGYTF.

This sequence joins TRBV7-9 and TRBJ1-3, with D unresolved. The ends were cut back, 5 bases at V and 4 bases at J, with 9 bases in the middle. The CDR3 contains 13 residues. From germline, CDR1 is SEHNR and CDR2 FQNEAQ (reference sequence). The CDR3 here is CASSPLWGNTIYF. The CDR3 nucleotides are TGTGCCAGCAGCCCACTATGGGGAAACACCATATATTTT.

This clone was seen a single time. V and J are TRBV18 and TRBJ1-1; the D gene is possibly TRBD1 (6 bases). The ends were cut back, 0 bases at V and 1 base at J, with 9 bases in the middle. This CDR3 has 15 residues. Germline values: CDR1 KGHSH, CDR2 LQKENI. The CDR3 reads CASSPPQGRNTEAFF. In DNA, the CDR3 is TGTGCCAGCTCACCACCTCAGGGGAGGAACACTGAAGCTTTCTTT.

This clone was observed a handful of times. This sequence joins TRBV6-5 and TRBJ1-1, with D possibly matching TRBD1 (5 bases). The V end lost 6 bases, the J end lost 3 bases, and 14 bases lay between the germline ends. CDR1 and CDR2 from the germline V gene are MNHEY and SVGAGI. The CDR3 sequence is 14 residues long. CDR3 loop: CASSDQRDYTEAFF. CDR3 coding DNA: TGTGCCAGCAGCGATCAGAGGGACTACACTGAAGCTTTCTTT.

The chain links TRBV12-5 to TRBJ2-3, with TRBD1 matching over 9 bases. CDR3 length: 15 amino acids. Per germline, CDR1 LGHNT and CDR2 FRNRAP. V trimming: 4 bases; J trimming: 7 bases; junction bases outside the gene matches: 9. CDR3 bases: TGTGCTAGTGGTTCGGGACAGGGATTTGCAAATACGCAGTATTTT. This translates into CASGSGQGFANTQYF.

This sequence joins TRBV29-1 and TRBJ2-2; 8 bases are shared with TRBD1. The V gene's germline CDR1 is SQVTM and CDR2 ANQGSEA. Trimming removed 6 bases from V and 1 base from J; junction bases left unmatched: 1. This CDR3 is 13 amino acids long. The CDR3 bases are TGCAGCGTCGACAGGGGGAACACCGGGGAGCTGTTTTTT. Translating gives CSVDRGNTGELFF.

The sample holds one count of this clone. This sequence joins TRBV9 and TRBJ2-1, with 10 bases aligning to TRBD2. Germline CDR1 SGDLS, CDR2 YYNGEE. After removal of 4 bases from V and 1 base from J, the junction contained 8 bases not matched to a gene. The CDR3 covers 17 residues. The CDR3 spells CASSLMSGGASYNEQFF. The CDR3 region has the DNA TGTGCCAGCAGCCTTATGAGCGGGGGGGCTTCCTACAATGAGCAGTTCTTC.

The J gene is TRBJ2-5, the V gene TRBV11-2; D might be TRBD2 (6 bases). V lost 5 bases and J lost 5, with 15 bases in between. The CDR3 runs to 14 residues. The germline V gene encodes CDR1 SGHAT and CDR2 FQNNGV. CDR3 in DNA: TGTGCCAGCAGCCCCCTGGACGGGAGTGAGACCCAGTACTTC. Translation gives CASSPLDGSETQYF.

The rearrangement uses TRBV29-1 and TRBJ2-1; TRBD2 agrees at 9 bases. CDR3 length: 14 residues. With 8 bases clipped from V and 7 bases from J, the junction kept 12 bases outside the gene matches. Germline loops: CDR1 SQVTM, CDR2 ANQGSEA. CDR3 sequence reads: CSLQRLAGWNEQFF. CDR3 nucleotides: TGCAGCCTCCAGCGCCTAGCGGGATGGAATGAGCAGTTCTTC.

This sequence joins TRBV19 and TRBJ2-5, with 7 bases lining up with TRBD1. The J segment lost 3 bases and the V segment lost 6 bases, leaving 7 bases of the junction unmatched. In germline, CDR1 is LNHDA, CDR2 SQIVND (reference sequence). The CDR3 totals 14 residues. In DNA, the CDR3 is TGTGCCAGTAGCATTCCCGGGACAGAAGAGACCCAGTACTTC. Translation: CASSIPGTEETQYF.

The V call is TRBV5-5, the J call TRBJ1-2, with D possibly TRBD1 on 5 matching bases. Germline CDR1 SGHKS, CDR2 YYEKEE (reference sequence). V was trimmed by 4 bases and J by 11 bases, leaving 18 bases between them. CDR3 size: 13 residues. This chain's CDR3 is CASSAGARGGYTF. DNA for the CDR3: TGTGCCAGCAGCGCCGGGGCGCGGGGTGGGTACACCTTC. The whole variable domain, filled in from reference TRBV5-5 and TRBJ1-2, reads DAGVTQSPTHLIKTRGQQVTLRCSPISGHKSVSWYQQVLGQGPQFIFQYYEKEERGRGNFPDRFSARQFPNYSSELNVNALLLGDSALYLCASSAGARGGYTFGSGTRLTVV.

CDR3: CASSEDRGQDTQYF. CDR3 nucleotides: TGTGCCAGCAGTGAAGACAGGGGGCAAGATACGCAGTATTTT. The chain combines TRBV2 with TRBJ2-3, with 9 bases lining up with TRBD1. The CDR3 runs to 14 residues. CDR1 is SNHLY and CDR2 is FYNNEI in the germline V gene. Trimming at V came to 1 base and at J to 5 bases, leaving 1 base not matched to a gene.

The chain couples TRBV5-4 to TRBJ2-1; 10 bases align to TRBD2. The CDR3 is 17 residues long. V was clipped by 0 bases and J by 2 bases; unmatched bases: 5. The V gene's germline CDR1 is SGHNT and CDR2 YYREEE (reference sequence). The CDR3 sequence: CASSLGGLALTYNEQFF. The CDR3 DNA follows: TGTGCCAGCAGCTTGGGGGGACTAGCGCTAACCTACAATGAGCAGTTCTTC.

V and J are TRBV7-3 and TRBJ2-3; 8 bases are shared with TRBD2. Trimming cost V 2 bases and J 0 bases; bases outside gene matches: 7. CDR3 length: 17 residues. Germline assignment: CDR1 SGHTA and CDR2 FQGTGA. CDR3 sequence reads: CASSLGSSGGSTDTQYF. The CDR3, as DNA: TGTGCCAGCAGCTTAGGGTCCAGCGGGGGAAGCACAGATACGCAGTATTTT.

The chain has TRBV18 and TRBJ2-3, with TRBD2 identical over 11 bases. Germline assignment: CDR1 KGHSH and CDR2 LQKENI. Unmatched junction bases numbered 3, after V lost 4 bases and J lost 3 bases. The CDR3 sequence is 15 residues long. The CDR3 here is CASSLTSGITDTQYF. The CDR3 nucleotides are TGTGCCAGCTCACTGACTAGCGGGATAACAGATACGCAGTATTTT.

J is TRBJ1-2 and V is TRBV29-1; 10 positions agree with TRBD1. Trimming removed 4 bases from V and 4 bases from J; junction bases left unmatched: 6. The CDR3 is made up of 14 amino acids. Germline V lookup: CDR1 SQVTM, CDR2 ANQGSEA. CDR3 DNA sequence: TGCAGCGTTGCTGGACAGGGGGATCCCTATGGCTACACCTTC. Residues: CSVAGQGDPYGYTF.

This chain uses TRBV4-2 with TRBJ2-1, with D perhaps TRBD2 (5 bases). This CDR3 region has 16 residues. Germline assignment: CDR1 LGHNA and CDR2 YNFKEQ. The germline V and J ends were trimmed by 1 base and 2 bases, with 12 bases remaining between them. CDR3 nucleotides: TGTGCCAGCAGCCAAGGGCTAGCTCCCCCCTACAATGAGCAGTTCTTC. Translated: CASSQGLAPPYNEQFF.

The rearrangement links TRBV6-5 to TRBJ2-7; D is unresolved. CDR1 MNHEY and CDR2 SVGAGI come from the germline V gene. CDR3 size: 14 residues. Trimming pared 5 bases from V and 4 bases from J, leaving 15 bases between. The chain's CDR3 is CASSRRSNFYEQYF. As DNA, the CDR3 is TGTGCCAGCAGTCGACGGAGCAACTTTTACGAGCAGTACTTC.

V usage is TRBV4-2 and J usage is TRBJ2-5, with D tentatively TRBD1 (6 bases). The end of the DNA fits TRBJ2-7 better, so the J call may be wrong. CDR1 and CDR2 from the germline V gene are LGHNA and YNFKEQ. The CDR3 runs to 15 residues. The CDR3 nucleotides read TGTGCCAGCAGCCAGGAGACCGGGACAAGCTACGAGCAGTACTTC. Encoded protein: CASSQETGTSYEQYF.

The rearrangement joins TRBV7-9 to TRBJ1-2, with TRBD1 as a possible D gene (5 bases). V lost 4 bases, J lost 7 bases, and 13 bases lay in between. Germline loops: CDR1 SEHNR, CDR2 FQNEAQ (reference sequence). The CDR3 runs 13 residues. As DNA, the CDR3 is TGTGCCAGCAGCTCAGGGTCCCCCCCTGGCTACACCTTC. Translated: CASSSGSPPGYTF.